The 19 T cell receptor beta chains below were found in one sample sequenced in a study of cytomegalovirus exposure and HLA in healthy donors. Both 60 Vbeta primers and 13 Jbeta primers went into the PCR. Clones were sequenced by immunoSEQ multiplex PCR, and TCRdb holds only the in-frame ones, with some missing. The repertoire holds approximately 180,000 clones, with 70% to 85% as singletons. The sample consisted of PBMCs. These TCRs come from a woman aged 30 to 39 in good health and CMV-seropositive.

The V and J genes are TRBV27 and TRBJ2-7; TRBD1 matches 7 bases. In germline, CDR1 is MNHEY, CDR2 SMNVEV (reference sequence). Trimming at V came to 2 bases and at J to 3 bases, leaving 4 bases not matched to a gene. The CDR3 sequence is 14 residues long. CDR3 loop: CASSLGTDLYEQYF. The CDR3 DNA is TGTGCCAGCAGTTTAGGGACAGACCTCTACGAGCAGTACTTC.

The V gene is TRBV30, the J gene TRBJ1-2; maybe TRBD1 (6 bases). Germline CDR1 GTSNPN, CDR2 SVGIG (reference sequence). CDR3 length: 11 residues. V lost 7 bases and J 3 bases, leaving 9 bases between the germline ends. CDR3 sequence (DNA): TGTGCCTTCACAGGGTACTATGGCTACACCTTC. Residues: CAFTGYYGYTF.

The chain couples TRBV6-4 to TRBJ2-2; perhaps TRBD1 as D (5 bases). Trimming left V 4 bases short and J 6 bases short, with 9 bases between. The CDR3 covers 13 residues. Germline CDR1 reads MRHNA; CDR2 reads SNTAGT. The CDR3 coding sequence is TGTGCCAGCAGTGCAGACAGACCCGGGGAGCTGTTTTTT. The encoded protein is CASSADRPGELFF.

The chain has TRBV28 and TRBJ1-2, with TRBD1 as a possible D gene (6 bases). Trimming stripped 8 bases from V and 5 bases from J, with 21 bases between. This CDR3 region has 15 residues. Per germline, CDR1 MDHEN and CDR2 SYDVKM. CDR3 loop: CASLPRLGAGYGYTF. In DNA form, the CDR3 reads TGTGCCAGCCTTCCCAGATTGGGGGCTGGATATGGCTACACCTTC.

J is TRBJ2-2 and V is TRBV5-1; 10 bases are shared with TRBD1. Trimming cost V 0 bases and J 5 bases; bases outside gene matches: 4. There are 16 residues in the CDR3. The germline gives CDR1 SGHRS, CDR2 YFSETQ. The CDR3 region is CASSLVGDRGTGELFF. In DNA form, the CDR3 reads TGCGCCAGCAGCTTGGTGGGGGACAGGGGAACCGGGGAGCTGTTTTTT.

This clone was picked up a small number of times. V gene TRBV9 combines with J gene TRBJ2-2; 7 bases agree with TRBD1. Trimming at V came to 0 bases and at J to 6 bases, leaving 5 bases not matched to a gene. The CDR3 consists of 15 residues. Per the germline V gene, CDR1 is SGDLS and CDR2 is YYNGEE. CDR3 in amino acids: CASSVGQGVPGELFF. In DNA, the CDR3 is TGTGCCAGCAGCGTAGGGCAGGGGGTCCCCGGGGAGCTGTTTTTT.

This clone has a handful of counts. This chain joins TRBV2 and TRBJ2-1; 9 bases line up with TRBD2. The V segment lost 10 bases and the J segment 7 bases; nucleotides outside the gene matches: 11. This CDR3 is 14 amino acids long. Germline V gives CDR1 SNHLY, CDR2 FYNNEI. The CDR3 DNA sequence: TGTGCCATCATGGCGGGAGGGCCTAGAAATGAGCAGTTCTTC. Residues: CAIMAGGPRNEQFF.

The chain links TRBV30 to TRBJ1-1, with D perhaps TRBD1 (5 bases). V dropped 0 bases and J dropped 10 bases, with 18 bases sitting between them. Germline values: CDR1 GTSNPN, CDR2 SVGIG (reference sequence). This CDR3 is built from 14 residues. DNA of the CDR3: TGTGCCTGGAGTGTACGGGTGGGAGGGGAATCAGCTTTCTTT. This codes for CAWSVRVGGESAFF.

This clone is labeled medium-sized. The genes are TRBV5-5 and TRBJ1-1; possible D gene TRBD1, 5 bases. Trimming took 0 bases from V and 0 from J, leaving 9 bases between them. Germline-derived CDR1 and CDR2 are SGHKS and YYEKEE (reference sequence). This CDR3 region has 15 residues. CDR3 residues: CASSLAVGVNTEAFF. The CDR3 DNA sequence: TGTGCCAGCAGCTTGGCGGTAGGGGTGAACACTGAAGCTTTCTTT.

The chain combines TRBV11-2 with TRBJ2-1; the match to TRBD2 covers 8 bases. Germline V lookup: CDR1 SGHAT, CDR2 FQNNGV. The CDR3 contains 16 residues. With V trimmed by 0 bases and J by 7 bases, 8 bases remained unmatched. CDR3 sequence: CASSLDRGLGMNEQFF. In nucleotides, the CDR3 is TGTGCCAGCAGCTTAGACCGGGGACTAGGGATGAATGAGCAGTTCTTC.

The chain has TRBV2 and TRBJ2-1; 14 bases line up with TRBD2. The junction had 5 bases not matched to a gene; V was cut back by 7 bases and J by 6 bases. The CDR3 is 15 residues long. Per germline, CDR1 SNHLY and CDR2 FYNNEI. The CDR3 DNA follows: TGTGCCAGCAAAGAGGGACTAGCGGGAGTCAATGAGCAGTTCTTC. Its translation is CASKEGLAGVNEQFF.

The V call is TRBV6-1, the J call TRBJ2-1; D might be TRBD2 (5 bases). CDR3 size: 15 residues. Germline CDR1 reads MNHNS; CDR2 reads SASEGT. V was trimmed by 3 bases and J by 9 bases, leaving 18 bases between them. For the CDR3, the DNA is TGTGCCAGCAGTGATCGGACTGGATACCTGGGTGAGCAGTTCTTC. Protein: CASSDRTGYLGEQFF.

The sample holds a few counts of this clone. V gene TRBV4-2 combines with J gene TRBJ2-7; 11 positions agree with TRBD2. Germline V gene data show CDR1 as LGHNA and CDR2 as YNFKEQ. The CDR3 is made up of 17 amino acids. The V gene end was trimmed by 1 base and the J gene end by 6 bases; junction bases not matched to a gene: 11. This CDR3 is CASSQALLLAGAGEQYF. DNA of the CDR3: TGTGCCAGCAGCCAAGCCTTGTTACTAGCGGGGGCCGGCGAGCAGTACTTC.

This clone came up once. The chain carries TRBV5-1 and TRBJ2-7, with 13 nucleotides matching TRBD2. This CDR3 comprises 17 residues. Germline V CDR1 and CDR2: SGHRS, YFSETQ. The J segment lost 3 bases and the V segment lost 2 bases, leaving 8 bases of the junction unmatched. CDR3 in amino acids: CASSFGLAGAENYEQYF. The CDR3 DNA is TGCGCCAGCAGCTTCGGACTAGCGGGGGCGGAAAACTACGAGCAGTACTTC.

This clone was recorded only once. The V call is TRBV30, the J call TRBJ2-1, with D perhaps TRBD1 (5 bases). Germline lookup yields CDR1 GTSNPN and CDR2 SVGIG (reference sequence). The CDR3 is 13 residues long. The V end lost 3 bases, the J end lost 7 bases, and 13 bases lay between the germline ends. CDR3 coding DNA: TGTGCCTGGAGCCTAGGGGCTCGGAATGAGCAGTTCTTC. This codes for CAWSLGARNEQFF.

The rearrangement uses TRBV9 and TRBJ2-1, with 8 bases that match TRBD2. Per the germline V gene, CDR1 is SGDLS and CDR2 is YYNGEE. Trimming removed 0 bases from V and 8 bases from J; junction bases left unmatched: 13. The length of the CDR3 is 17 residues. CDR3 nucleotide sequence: TGTGCCAGCAGCGTAGGCGTAGCGGGATTGGTTGGGGATGAGCAGTTCTTC. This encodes CASSVGVAGLVGDEQFF.

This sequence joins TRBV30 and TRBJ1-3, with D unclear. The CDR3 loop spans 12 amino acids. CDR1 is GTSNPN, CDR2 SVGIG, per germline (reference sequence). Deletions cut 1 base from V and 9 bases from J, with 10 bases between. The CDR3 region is CAWSGSRGTIYF. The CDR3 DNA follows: TGTGCCTGGAGTGGATCCCGAGGCACCATATATTTT.

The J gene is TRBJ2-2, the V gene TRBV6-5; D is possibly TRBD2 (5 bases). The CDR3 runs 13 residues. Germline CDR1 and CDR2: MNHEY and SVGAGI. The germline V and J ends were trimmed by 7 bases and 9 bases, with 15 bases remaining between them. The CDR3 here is CASTKDSSRELFF. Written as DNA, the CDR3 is TGTGCCAGCACTAAGGACTCTTCCCGGGAGCTGTTTTTT.

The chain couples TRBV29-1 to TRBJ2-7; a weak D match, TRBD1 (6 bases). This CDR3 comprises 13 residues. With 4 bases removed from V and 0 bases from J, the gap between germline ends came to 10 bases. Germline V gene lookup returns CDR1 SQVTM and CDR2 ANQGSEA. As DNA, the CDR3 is TGCAGCGTTGGTAGGGACAACTCCTACGAGCAGTACTTC. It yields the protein CSVGRDNSYEQYF.